Presented here are 21 T cell receptor beta chains from one specimen sequenced in a study of OX40 agonist ivuxolimab in advanced cancers. The method was immunoSEQ multiplex PCR; TCRdb's version includes in-frame clones alone and lacks a portion of them. The profile shows tens of thousands of clones, about 82% of them singletons. This specimen consisted of CD4+ or CD8+ T cells sorted from blood, obtained in a trial of the OX40 agonist ivuxolimab. These receptors all stem from an adult with an advanced solid tumor such as melanoma, head and neck, liver or kidney cancer.

This clone has a handful of counts. The rearrangement links TRBV2 to TRBJ1-6; TRBD1 matches at 7 bases. Germline CDR1 SNHLY, CDR2 FYNNEI. V gave up 4 bases and J gave up 5 bases; unmatched junction bases: 5. This CDR3 contains 15 residues. The CDR3 bases are TGTGCCAGCAGTGGGACAGGAGGTGATAATTCACCCCTCCACTTT. The encoded protein is CASSGTGGDNSPLHF.

The chain links TRBV6-5 to TRBJ1-1, with D perhaps matching TRBD1 (6 bases). Germline CDR1 MNHEY, CDR2 SVGAGI. The CDR3 extends over 15 amino acids. Trimming removed 6 bases at V and 3 bases at J, with 17 bases between. In DNA form, the CDR3 reads TGTGCCAGCAGATTCCCCTGGGGGCGGGACACTGAAGCTTTCTTT. It yields the protein CASRFPWGRDTEAFF.

The genes are TRBV2 and TRBJ2-7; no firm D call. CDR3 length: 15 amino acids. Germline V gene sequence: CDR1 SNHLY, CDR2 FYNNEI. Trimming took off 6 bases at V and 0 bases at J, with 15 bases between the two ends. The CDR3 spells CASSAGRLTSYEQYV. CDR3 nucleotide sequence: TGTGCCAGCAGCGCCGGACGACTCACCTCCTACGAGCAGTACGTC.

This chain uses TRBV21-1 with TRBJ2-3; the DNA was not used to check the table's D call, TRBD1. TRBV21-1 is classified as a pseudogene. The CDR3 extends over 14 amino acids. The CDR3: CASSKVLEGAQQYF. In DNA, the CDR3 is TGTGCCAGCAGCAAAGTCCTGGAGGGGGCGCAGCAGTATTTT.

The rearrangement uses TRBV5-1 and TRBJ1-3; unclear D gene. This CDR3 spans 16 amino acids. V lost 0 bases and J 4 bases, leaving 14 bases between the germline ends. Per germline, CDR1 SGHRS and CDR2 YFSETQ. CDR3 DNA sequence: TGCGCCAGCAGCTTGGCCGTCGGGCCACGCGGAAACACCATATATTTT. This gives the protein CASSLAVGPRGNTIYF.

This clone was found once. The chain carries TRBV7-3 and TRBJ1-3; D is unresolved. The V and J ends lost 2 bases and 3 bases respectively, with 8 bases between them. Germline V gene lookup returns CDR1 SGHTA and CDR2 FQGTGA. This CDR3 is built from 14 residues. The CDR3 DNA follows: TGTGCCAGCAGCTTAGAAGGTTATGGAAACACCATATATTTT. It encodes CASSLEGYGNTIYF.

V usage is TRBV30 and J usage is TRBJ1-3; TRBD1 aligns across 8 bases. V trimming: 1 base; J trimming: 1 base; junction bases outside the gene matches: 6. The CDR3 covers 16 residues. Germline CDR1 reads GTSNPN; CDR2 reads SVGIG (reference sequence). CDR3 bases: TGTGCCTGGAGTGGGACAGGGATCGCATCTGGAAACACCATATATTTT. It encodes CAWSGTGIASGNTIYF.

This chain links TRBV5-1 with TRBJ1-1; TRBD1 is a possible D gene (6 bases). The V end was cut by 4 bases, the J end by 2 bases, with 12 bases between. Germline-derived CDR1 and CDR2 are SGHRS and YFSETQ. This CDR3 comprises 14 residues. CDR3 nucleotide sequence: TGCGCCAGCAGCGCCGGGACACAAAACACTGAAGCTTTCTTT. Translation gives CASSAGTQNTEAFF.

This clone was counted a few times. The chain is built from TRBV19 and TRBJ1-2, with D unclear. The V gene's germline CDR1 is LNHDA and CDR2 SQIVND (reference sequence). V lost 7 bases and J lost 3, with 12 bases in between. The length of the CDR3 is 13 residues. CDR3 sequence: CASTPDRYYGYTF. CDR3 bases: TGTGCCAGTACCCCGGACCGGTACTATGGCTACACCTTC.

The chain couples TRBV9 to TRBJ2-3, with TRBD2 matching over 8 bases. CDR1 is SGDLS and CDR2 is YYNGEE in the germline V gene. V was clipped by 1 base and J by 8 bases; unmatched bases: 9. CDR3 length: 15 residues. DNA for the CDR3: TGTGCCAGCAGCGTAACTGCGGGGGGATTGGTTACGCAGTATTTT. Residues: CASSVTAGGLVTQYF.

The count of this clone is one. The chain couples TRBV5-4 to TRBJ2-3; D may be TRBD2 (6 bases). Between the trimmed V and J ends, which lost 4 bases and 0 bases, there was a span of 12 bases. The CDR3 covers 15 residues. The germline CDR1 and CDR2 sequences are SGHNT and YYREEE (reference sequence). CDR3 in DNA: TGTGCCAGCAGCCGTACGGGAGATAGCACAGATACGCAGTATTTT. It is translated as CASSRTGDSTDTQYF.

The V and J genes are TRBV10-1 and TRBJ1-1, with D possibly being TRBD1 (5 bases). Germline assignment: CDR1 WNHNN and CDR2 SYGVQD (reference sequence). Trimming stripped 11 bases from V and 8 bases from J, with 18 bases between. The length of the CDR3 is 12 residues. This chain's CDR3 is CASQQGAGEAFF. The CDR3 nucleotides are TGCGCCTCCCAACAAGGGGCCGGAGAAGCTTTCTTT.

The CDR3 region has the DNA TGCGCCAGCAGCCTGACAGGGGATAATGAAAAACTGTTTTTT. Its translation: CASSLTGDNEKLFF. The chain recombines TRBV5-1 with TRBJ1-4; 8 bases are a match to TRBD1. Germline CDR1 SGHRS, CDR2 YFSETQ. V was clipped by 4 bases and J by 4 bases; unmatched bases: 3. This CDR3 region has 14 residues.

The DNA of the CDR3 is TGTGCCAGCAGCTTGCAGGGGTCCTACGAGCAGTACTTC. Its protein product is CASSLQGSYEQYF. The chain combines TRBV5-4 with TRBJ2-7, with a tentative D call TRBD1 (6 bases). The CDR3 totals 13 residues. The V gene lost 1 base and the J gene lost 1 base, with 6 bases spanning the gap. Germline V gives CDR1 SGHNT, CDR2 YYREEE (reference sequence).

J is TRBJ1-1 and V is TRBV6-6; 9 bases are a match to TRBD1. Germline CDR1 is MNHNY and CDR2 is SVGAGI (reference sequence). V was pared by 7 bases and J by 4 bases, with 7 bases of the junction left unmatched. This CDR3 comprises 14 residues. This chain's CDR3 is CASTPDRGGTEAFF. The CDR3 bases are TGTGCCAGCACCCCGGACAGGGGAGGCACTGAAGCTTTCTTT.

V and J are TRBV5-4 and TRBJ2-5, with 10 bases lining up with TRBD2. The CDR3 is 16 residues long. V trimming: 4 bases; J trimming: 5 bases; junction bases outside the gene matches: 11. CDR1 is SGHNT and CDR2 is YYREEE in the germline V gene (reference sequence). CDR3 protein: CASSPSQRGGWETQYF. DNA for the CDR3: TGTGCCAGCAGCCCTTCTCAGCGGGGGGGTTGGGAGACCCAGTACTTC. Full variable domain (outside the CDR3, taken from reference TRBV5-4 and TRBJ2-5): ETGVTQSPTHLIKTRGQQVTLRCSSQSGHNTVSWYQQALGQGPQFIFQYYREEENGRGNFPPRFSGLQFPNYSSELNVNALELDDSALYLCASSPSQRGGWETQYFGPGTRLLVL.

This clone appeared a few times. This CDR3 reads CASSPSYNYGYTF. The CDR3 DNA reads as TGTGCCAGCAGCCCCTCCTATAACTATGGCTACACCTTC. This chain uses TRBV5-4 with TRBJ1-2, with no clear D. CDR3 size: 13 residues. The V gene's germline CDR1 is SGHNT and CDR2 YYREEE (reference sequence). V was cut by 4 bases and J by 1 base, with 8 bases left in between.

This clone appeared a few times. The chain uses TRBV2 and TRBJ2-5, with D uncertain. Trimming left V 6 bases short and J 4 bases short, with 12 bases between. The CDR3 has 13 residues. Germline lookup yields CDR1 SNHLY and CDR2 FYNNEI. The CDR3 is CASSKHWRETQYF. Here the CDR3 DNA reads TGTGCCAGCAGCAAACATTGGCGAGAGACCCAGTACTTC.

The chain recombines TRBV2 with TRBJ1-1; TRBD1 might be the D (5 bases). The CDR3 length is 13 residues. CDR1 and CDR2 from the germline V gene are SNHLY and FYNNEI. Trimming pared 4 bases from V and 0 bases from J, leaving 6 bases between. The CDR3 sequence: CASSGGVNTEAFF. The CDR3 DNA sequence: TGTGCCAGCAGTGGAGGGGTGAACACTGAAGCTTTCTTT.

The genes are TRBV7-9 and TRBJ2-5; D is unclear. With the DNA end fitting TRBJ2-7 better, the J assignment may be wrong. Germline loops: CDR1 SEHNR, CDR2 FQNEAQ (reference sequence). This CDR3 spans 12 amino acids. The CDR3 DNA reads TGTGCCAGCAGCGAGAGAGGTAACGAGCAGTACTTC. Residues: CASSERGNEQYF.

Concerning this clone itself: Given a far larger clone just one base away, this is likely a sequencing read error. Additional DNA sequences in this sample encode the identical CDR3. The chain employs TRBV6-6 and TRBJ2-1; no firm D call. The CDR3 is made up of 15 amino acids. The germline V and J ends were trimmed by 5 bases and 5 bases, with 16 bases remaining between them. Germline V gives CDR1 MNHNY, CDR2 SVGAGI (reference sequence). CDR3 sequence: CASSEDLGSNNEQFF. The DNA for the CDR3 is TGTGCCAGCAGTGAGGATTTGGGGTCGAACAATGAGCAGTTCTTC.